These T cell receptor beta chains were read from a single sample in a study of OX40 agonist ivuxolimab in advanced cancers. The assay was immunoSEQ multiplex PCR, and TCRdb's table has in-frame clones only and misses some. This table has about 72,000 clones, around 88% appearing once. The material was CD4+ or CD8+ T cells sorted from blood, obtained in a trial of the OX40 agonist ivuxolimab. These receptors were obtained from an adult with an advanced solid tumor such as melanoma, head and neck, liver or kidney cancer. CDR3s include the opening cysteine and the closing phenylalanine or tryptophan. D genes are given only for firm matches. Some rows mark clone size as missing; the rest say once, few, many or name a class of expanded clone.

TRBV5-1	TRBJ2-7	-	-	TGCGCCAGCAGCCCCCTGGACCATTTTTACGAGCAGTACTTC	CASSPLDHFYEQYF
TRBV14	TRBJ1-2	TRBD1	-	TGTGCCAGCAGCGACAGGACAGGGGGAGGCTACACCTTC	CASSDRTGGGYTF
TRBV9	TRBJ1-1	TRBD1	-	TGTGCCAGCAGCGTAGGGCAGGGGGGCAGGGAGGTTAATGAAGCTTTCTTT	CASSVGQGGREVNEAFF
TRBV11-2	TRBJ2-5	-	-	TGTGCCAGCAGCCCCCCCGGGAAGGAGACCCAGTACTTC	CASSPPGKETQYF
TRBV28	TRBJ1-2	TRBD1	-	TGTGCCAGCAGAGATACCCACAGGGGGCGAGGATATGGCTACACCTTC	CASRDTHRGRGYGYTF
TRBV7-2	TRBJ1-1	-	once	TGTGCCAGCAGCACAGAGGGTTTAGGGTTATTTCGGGGCACTGAAGCTTTCTTT	CASSTEGLGLFRGTEAFF
TRBV6-5	TRBJ2-1	TRBD2	-	TGTGCCAGCAGTTCTCGTAGGGACTACGCAAACAATGAGCAGTTCTTC	CASSSRRDYANNEQFF
TRBV4-2	TRBJ2-7	TRBD1	-	TGTGCCAGCAGCCAAGCCGGGACAGGGCCCTACGAGCAGTACTTC	CASSQAGTGPYEQYF
TRBV19	TRBJ1-5	-	-	TGTGCCAGTAGTATCCGGGGGCGAAATCAGCCCCAGCATTTT	CASSIRGRNQPQHF
TRBV7-8	TRBJ2-5	TRBD2	-	TGTGCCAGCAAAATGACTAGCGGGGGATTAGGAGAGACCCAGTACTTC	CASKMTSGGLGETQYF
TRBV7-2	TRBJ2-7	-	-	TGTGCCAGCAGCTTAGCGCTATCAAAGACACAATACGAGCAGTACTTC	CASSLALSKTQYEQYF
TRBV7-9	TRBJ2-7	TRBD1	many	TGTGCCAGCAGCTTAGCTACAGGGGGCCGTTCCTACGAGCAGTACTTC	CASSLATGGRSYEQYF
TRBV6-5	TRBJ1-2	TRBD1	-	TGTGCCAGCAGTCGACAGGGTCACGGCTACACCTTC	CASSRQGHGYTF
TRBV11-3	TRBJ1-6	-	few	TGTGCCAGCAGCTTAATAACCCCCAATTCACCCCTCCACTTT	CASSLITPNSPLHF
TRBV29-1	TRBJ1-2	TRBD1	-	TGCAGCGTTGTACAGGGGGCGGTAGGCAATGGCTACACCTTC	CSVVQGAVGNGYTF
TRBV7-2	TRBJ2-7	TRBD1	-	TGTGCCAGCAGCCGACAGGGGAGCCTACAGGTATACGAGCAGTACTTC	CASSRQGSLQVYEQYF
TRBV5-1	TRBJ1-4	TRBD1	-	TGCGCCAGCAGCTTAGGGACAGGGACTAATGAAAAACTGTTTTTT	CASSLGTGTNEKLFF
TRBV28	TRBJ1-5	-	-	TGTGCCAGCAATGGGTTAGGCAATCAGCCCCAGCATTTT	CASNGLGNQPQHF
TRBV7-9	TRBJ1-5	-	-	TGTGCCAGCAGCCCGAGCAATCAGCCCCAGCATTTT	CASSPSNQPQHF
TRBV6-5	TRBJ1-1	-	-	TGTGCCAGCAGCCGGATTACTATGAACACTGAAGCTTTCTTT	CASSRITMNTEAFF
TRBV6-1	TRBJ1-4	-	-	TGTGCCAGCAGTGAGAGGAGGGGTGAAAAACTGTTTTTT	CASSERRGEKLFF
TRBV28	TRBJ2-2	TRBD1	-	TGTGCCAGCAGTAGAGGGGGCCTCACCGGGGAGCTGTTTTTT	CASSRGGLTGELFF
TRBV28	TRBJ2-7	-	-	TGTGCCAGCAGTTTATCATCCTTCCTCCTCTTC	CASSLSSFLLF
TRBV6-1	TRBJ2-1	TRBD2	once	TGTGCCAGCAGCCCCAGGGACTACCGCCGGGGTGAGCAGTTCTTC	CASSPRDYRRGEQFF
TRBV7-2	TRBJ1-1	-	-	TGTGCCAGCAGCCCGCAGGGAGGCAACACTGAAGCTTTCTTT	CASSPQGGNTEAFF
TRBV7-8	TRBJ1-2	TRBD1	-	TGTGCCAGCAGCCGACAGGGCGTCCCTAACTATGGCTACACCTTC	CASSRQGVPNYGYTF
TRBV28	TRBJ2-7	TRBD1	-	TGTGCCAGCAGTCCGACAGGGGGCTCCTACGAGCAGTACTTC	CASSPTGGSYEQYF
TRBV10-3	TRBJ1-1	-	-	TGTGCCATCAGTGCGAGGGGCCAGAACACTGAAGCTTTCTTT	CAISARGQNTEAFF
TRBV29-1	TRBJ2-5	-	-	TGCAGCGTAGACCAAGAGACCCAGTACTTC	CSVDQETQYF